What follows is one TCR beta chain and its context. What it recognizes is unknown. Through a sample-barcoded 5' primer and a J-beta primer mix, a second PCR was run for roughly 7 to 12 cycles. TCRdb reprocessed the 5' RACE reads with MiXCR, giving one entry per CDR3 protein. The sample shows around 900,000 distinct CDR3 sequences, just over 50% of them seen only once. The CDR3 loop spans 16 amino acids. CDR1 and CDR2 (germline): MNHEY, SMNVEV (reference sequence). Trimming took 3 bases from V and 2 from J; bases not matched to a gene: 7. This specimen comes from a study of blood T cells in healthy people across ages. The study's findings and limits: The long-lived group displayed more naive CD4+ cells, plus higher diversity, than the aged donors did. Without sorted subsets, naive and antigen-experienced compartments could not be conclusively compared.

This sequence joins TRBV27 and TRBJ2-1; 7 bases agree with TRBD2. Sequencing used blood. This TCR was sampled from a woman aged 55-69 years in good health. The CDR3 reads CASSFSNAGAYNEQFF. The CDR3 DNA sequence: TGTGCCAGCAGTTTTAGTAACGCGGGAGCCTACAATGAGCAGTTCTTC.